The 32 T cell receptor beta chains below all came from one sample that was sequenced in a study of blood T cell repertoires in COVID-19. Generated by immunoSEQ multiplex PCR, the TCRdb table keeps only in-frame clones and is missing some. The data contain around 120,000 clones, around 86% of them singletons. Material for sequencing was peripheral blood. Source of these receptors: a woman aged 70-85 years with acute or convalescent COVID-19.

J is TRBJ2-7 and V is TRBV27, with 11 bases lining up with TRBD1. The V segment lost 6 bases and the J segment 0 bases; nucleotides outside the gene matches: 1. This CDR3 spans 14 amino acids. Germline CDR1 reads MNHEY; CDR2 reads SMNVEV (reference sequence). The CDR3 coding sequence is TGTGCCAGCAGGGGGACAGGGGGCTCCTACGAGCAGTACTTC. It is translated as CASRGTGGSYEQYF.

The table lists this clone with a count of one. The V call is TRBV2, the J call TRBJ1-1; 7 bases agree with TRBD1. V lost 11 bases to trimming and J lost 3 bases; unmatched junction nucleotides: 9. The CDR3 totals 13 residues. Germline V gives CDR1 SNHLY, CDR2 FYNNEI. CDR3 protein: CAARGQGYTEAFF. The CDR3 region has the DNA TGTGCCGCAAGGGGGCAGGGCTACACTGAAGCTTTCTTT.

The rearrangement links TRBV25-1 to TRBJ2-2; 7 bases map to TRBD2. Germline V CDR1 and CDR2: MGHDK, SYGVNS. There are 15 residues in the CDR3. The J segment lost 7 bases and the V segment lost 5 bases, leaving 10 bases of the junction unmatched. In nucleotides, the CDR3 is TGTGCCAGCAGTACCCAACGGGGGGTTTACGGGGAGCTGTTTTTT. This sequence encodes CASSTQRGVYGELFF.

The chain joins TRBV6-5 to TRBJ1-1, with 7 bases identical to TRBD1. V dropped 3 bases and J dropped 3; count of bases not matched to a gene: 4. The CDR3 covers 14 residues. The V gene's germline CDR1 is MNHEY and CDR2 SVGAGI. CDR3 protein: CASSYDTGDTEAFF. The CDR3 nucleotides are TGTGCCAGCAGTTATGACACAGGGGACACTGAAGCTTTCTTT.

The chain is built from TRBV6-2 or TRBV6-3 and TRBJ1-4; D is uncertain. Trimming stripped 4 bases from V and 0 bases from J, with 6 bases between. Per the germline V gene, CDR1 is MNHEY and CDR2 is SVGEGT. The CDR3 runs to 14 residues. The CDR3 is CASSSQATNEKLFF. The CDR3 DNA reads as TGTGCCAGCAGTTCACAAGCAACTAATGAAAAACTGTTTTTT.

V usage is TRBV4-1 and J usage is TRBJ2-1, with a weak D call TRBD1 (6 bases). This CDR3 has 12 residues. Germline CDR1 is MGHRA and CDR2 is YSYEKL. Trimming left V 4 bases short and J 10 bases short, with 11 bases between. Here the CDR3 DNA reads TGCGCCAGCAGCCGGTGGCAGGGGGAGCAGTTCTTC. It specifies CASSRWQGEQFF.

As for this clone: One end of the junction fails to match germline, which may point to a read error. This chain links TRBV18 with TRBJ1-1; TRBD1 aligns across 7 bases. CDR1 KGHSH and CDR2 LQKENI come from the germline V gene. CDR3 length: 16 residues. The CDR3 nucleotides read TGTGCCAGCTCACCAGAAGCAGGGGGTCCGAACCCTGAAGCTTTCTTT. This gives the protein CASSPEAGGPNPEAFF.

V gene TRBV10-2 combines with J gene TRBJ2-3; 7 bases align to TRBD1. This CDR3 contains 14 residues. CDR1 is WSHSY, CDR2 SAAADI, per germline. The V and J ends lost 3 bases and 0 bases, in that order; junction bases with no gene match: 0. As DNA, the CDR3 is TGCGCCAGCAGTGACAGGGGGAGCACAGATACGCAGTATTTT. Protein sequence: CASSDRGSTDTQYF.

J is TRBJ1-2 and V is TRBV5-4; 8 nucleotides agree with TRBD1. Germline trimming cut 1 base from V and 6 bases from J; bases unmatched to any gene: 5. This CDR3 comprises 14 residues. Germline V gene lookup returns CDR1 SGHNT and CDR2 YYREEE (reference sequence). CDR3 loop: CASSLLQGADGYTF. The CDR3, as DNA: TGTGCCAGCAGCTTGCTTCAGGGGGCGGATGGCTACACCTTC.

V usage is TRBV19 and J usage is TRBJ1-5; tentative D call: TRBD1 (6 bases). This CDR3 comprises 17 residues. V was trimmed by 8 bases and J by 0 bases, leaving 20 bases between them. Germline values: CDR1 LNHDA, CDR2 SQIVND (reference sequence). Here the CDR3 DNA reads TGTGCCAGTCGTCCTCAGGGGCCAAATTTTAGCAATCAGCCCCAGCATTTT. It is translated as CASRPQGPNFSNQPQHF.

CDR3 DNA sequence: TGTGCCAGTTGGACAGGGGTGGCCGGGGAGCTGTTTTTT. Its translation is CASWTGVAGELFF. The chain uses TRBV19 and TRBJ2-2; 9 bases fit TRBD1. With 8 bases clipped from V and 6 bases from J, the junction kept 4 bases outside the gene matches. Germline CDR1 and CDR2: LNHDA and SQIVND (reference sequence). This CDR3 region has 13 residues.

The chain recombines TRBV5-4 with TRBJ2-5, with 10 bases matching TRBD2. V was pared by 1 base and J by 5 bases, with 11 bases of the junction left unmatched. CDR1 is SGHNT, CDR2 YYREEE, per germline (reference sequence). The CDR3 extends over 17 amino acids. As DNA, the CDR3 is TGTGCCAGCAGCTTGTACAGGACTAGCGGCATCGGGGAGACCCAGTACTTC. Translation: CASSLYRTSGIGETQYF.

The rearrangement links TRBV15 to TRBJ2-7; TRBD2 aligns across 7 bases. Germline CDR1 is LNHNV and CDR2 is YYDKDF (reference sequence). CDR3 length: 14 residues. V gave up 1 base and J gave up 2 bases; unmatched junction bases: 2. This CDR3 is CATSRGGLAYEQYF. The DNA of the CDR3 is TGTGCCACCAGCAGAGGTGGACTAGCCTACGAGCAGTACTTC. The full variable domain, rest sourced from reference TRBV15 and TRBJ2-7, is DAMVIQNPRYQVTQFGKPVTLSCSQTLNHNVMYWYQQKSSQAPKLLFHYYDKDFNNEADTPDNFQSRRPNTSFCFLDIRSPGLGDTAMYLCATSRGGLAYEQYFGPGTRLTVT.

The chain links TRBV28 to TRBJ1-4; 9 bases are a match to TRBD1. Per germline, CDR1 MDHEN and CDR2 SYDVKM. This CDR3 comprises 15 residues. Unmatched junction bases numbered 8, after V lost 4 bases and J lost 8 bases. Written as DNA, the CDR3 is TGTGCCAGCAGTTCGTCACAGGGGGCGCGGGAAAAACTGTTTTTT. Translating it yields CASSSSQGAREKLFF.

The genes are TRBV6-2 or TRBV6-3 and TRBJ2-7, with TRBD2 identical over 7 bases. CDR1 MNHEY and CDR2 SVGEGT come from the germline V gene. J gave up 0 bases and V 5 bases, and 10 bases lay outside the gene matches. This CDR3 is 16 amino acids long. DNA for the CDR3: TGTGCCAGCAGTGACCCTTTGCGGGGGTTCTCCTACGAGCAGTACTTC. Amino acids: CASSDPLRGFSYEQYF.

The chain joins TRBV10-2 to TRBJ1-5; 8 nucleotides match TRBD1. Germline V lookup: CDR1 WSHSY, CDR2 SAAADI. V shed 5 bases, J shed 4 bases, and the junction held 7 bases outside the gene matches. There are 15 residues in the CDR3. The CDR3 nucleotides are TGCGCCAGCAGTAGACAGGGGCAGGGTAATCAGCCCCAGCATTTT. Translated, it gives CASSRQGQGNQPQHF.

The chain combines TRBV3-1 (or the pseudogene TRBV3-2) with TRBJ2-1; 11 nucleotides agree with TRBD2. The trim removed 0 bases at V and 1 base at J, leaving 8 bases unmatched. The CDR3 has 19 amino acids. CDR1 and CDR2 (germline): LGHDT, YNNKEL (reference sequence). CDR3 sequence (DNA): TGTGCCAGCAGCCAAGATATTTCGGCTAGCGGGGGGTCCTACAATGAGCAGTTCTTC. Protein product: CASSQDISASGGSYNEQFF.

The CDR3 sequence is CAWRSGQGVRSPLHF. The CDR3, as DNA: TGTGCCTGGAGGAGTGGACAGGGGGTTAGGTCACCCCTCCACTTT. The V and J genes are TRBV30 and TRBJ1-6; 10 bases align to TRBD1. The germline V gene has CDR1 GTSNPN and CDR2 SVGIG (reference sequence). The CDR3 spans 15 residues. The ends lost 3 bases at V and 10 bases at J; junction bases unmatched: 9.

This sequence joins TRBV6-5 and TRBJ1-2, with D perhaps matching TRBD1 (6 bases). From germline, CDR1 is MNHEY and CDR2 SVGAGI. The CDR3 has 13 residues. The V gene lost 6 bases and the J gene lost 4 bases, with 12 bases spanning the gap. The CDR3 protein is CASRDTGSYGYTF. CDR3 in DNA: TGTGCCAGCAGGGATACAGGGTCCTATGGCTACACCTTC.

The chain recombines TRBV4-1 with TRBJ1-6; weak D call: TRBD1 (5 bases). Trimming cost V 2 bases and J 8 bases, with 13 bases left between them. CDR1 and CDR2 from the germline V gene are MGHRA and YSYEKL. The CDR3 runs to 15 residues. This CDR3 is CASSQWGVGYSPLHF. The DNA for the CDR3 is TGCGCCAGCAGCCAATGGGGGGTGGGTTATTCACCCCTCCACTTT.

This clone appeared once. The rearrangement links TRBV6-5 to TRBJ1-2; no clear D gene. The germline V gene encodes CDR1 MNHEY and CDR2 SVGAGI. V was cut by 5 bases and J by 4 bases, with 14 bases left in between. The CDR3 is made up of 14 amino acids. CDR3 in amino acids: CASSPLSAIYGYTF. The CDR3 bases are TGTGCCAGCAGTCCCCTGAGTGCAATCTATGGCTACACCTTC.

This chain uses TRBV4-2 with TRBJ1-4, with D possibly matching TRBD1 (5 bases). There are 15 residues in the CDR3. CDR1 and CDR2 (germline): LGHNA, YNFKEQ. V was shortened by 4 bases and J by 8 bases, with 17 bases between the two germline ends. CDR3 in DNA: TGTGCCAGCAGCCCGGAGGAGGGGCTCCAGGAAAAACTGTTTTTT. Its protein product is CASSPEEGLQEKLFF.

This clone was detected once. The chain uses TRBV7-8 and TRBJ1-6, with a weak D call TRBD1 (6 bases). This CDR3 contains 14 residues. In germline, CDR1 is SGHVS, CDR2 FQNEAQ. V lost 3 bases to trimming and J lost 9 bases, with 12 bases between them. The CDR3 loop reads CASSFQGIASPLHF. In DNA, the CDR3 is TGTGCCAGCAGCTTTCAGGGGATAGCTTCACCCCTCCACTTT.

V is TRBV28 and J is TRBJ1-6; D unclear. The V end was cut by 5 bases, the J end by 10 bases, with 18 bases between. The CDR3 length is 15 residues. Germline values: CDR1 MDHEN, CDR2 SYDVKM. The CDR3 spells CASSPAGRVGSPLHF. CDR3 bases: TGTGCCAGCAGTCCCGCGGGGAGGGTGGGGTCACCCCTCCACTTT.

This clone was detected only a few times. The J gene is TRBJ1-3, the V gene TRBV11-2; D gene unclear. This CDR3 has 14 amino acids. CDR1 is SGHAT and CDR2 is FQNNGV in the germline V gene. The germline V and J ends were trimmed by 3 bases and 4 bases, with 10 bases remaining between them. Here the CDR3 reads CASSFEYYGNTIYF. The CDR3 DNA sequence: TGTGCCAGCAGCTTCGAGTATTACGGAAACACCATATATTTT.

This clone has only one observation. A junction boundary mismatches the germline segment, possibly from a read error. CDR3 bases: TGTGCCAGCAGTAAAGCGCTCGAGCCGGGGGGTTATTCCGGGGAGCTGTTTTTT. Translating gives CASSKALEPGGYSGELFF. This chain joins TRBV6-1 and TRBJ2-2, with TRBD2 matching 7 bases. The CDR3 runs to 18 residues. Germline CDR1 and CDR2: MNHNS and SASEGT.

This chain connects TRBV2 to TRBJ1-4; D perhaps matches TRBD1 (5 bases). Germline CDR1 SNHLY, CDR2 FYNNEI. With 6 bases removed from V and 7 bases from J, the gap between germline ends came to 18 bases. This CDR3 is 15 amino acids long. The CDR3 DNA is TGTGCCAGCAGGAACAGCGTGGCAGGGATTGAAAAACTGTTTTTT. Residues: CASRNSVAGIEKLFF.

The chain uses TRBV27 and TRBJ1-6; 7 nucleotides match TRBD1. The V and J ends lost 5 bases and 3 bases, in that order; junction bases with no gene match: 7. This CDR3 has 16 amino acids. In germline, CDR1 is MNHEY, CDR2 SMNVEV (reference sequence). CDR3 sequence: CASSTLDRDYNSPLHF. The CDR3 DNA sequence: TGTGCCAGCAGTACACTAGACAGGGACTATAATTCACCCCTCCACTTT.

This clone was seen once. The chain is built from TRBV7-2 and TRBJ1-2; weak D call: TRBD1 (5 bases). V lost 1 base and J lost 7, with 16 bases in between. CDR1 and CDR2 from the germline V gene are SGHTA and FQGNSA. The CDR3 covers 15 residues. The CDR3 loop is CASSLGGRVTSGYTF. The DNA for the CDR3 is TGTGCCAGCAGCTTAGGTGGCAGGGTAACGTCTGGCTACACCTTC.

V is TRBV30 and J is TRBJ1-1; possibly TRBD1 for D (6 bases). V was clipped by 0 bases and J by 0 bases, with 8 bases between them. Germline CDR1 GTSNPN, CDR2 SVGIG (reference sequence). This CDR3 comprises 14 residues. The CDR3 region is CAWSVRQVNTEAFF. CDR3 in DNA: TGTGCCTGGAGTGTAAGACAGGTGAACACTGAAGCTTTCTTT. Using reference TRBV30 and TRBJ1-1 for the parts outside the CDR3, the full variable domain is SQTIHQWPATLVQPVGSPLSLECTVEGTSNPNLYWYRQAAGRGLQLLFYSVGIGQISSEVPQNLSASRPQDRQFILSSKKLLLSDSGFYLCAWSVRQVNTEAFFGQGTRLTVV.

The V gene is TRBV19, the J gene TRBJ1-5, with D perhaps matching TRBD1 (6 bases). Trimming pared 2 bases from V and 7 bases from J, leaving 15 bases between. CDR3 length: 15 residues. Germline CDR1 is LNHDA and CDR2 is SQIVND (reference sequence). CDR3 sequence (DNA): TGTGCCAGTAGTATAAGCCCAGGGGCAGGGCAGCCCCAGCATTTT. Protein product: CASSISPGAGQPQHF.

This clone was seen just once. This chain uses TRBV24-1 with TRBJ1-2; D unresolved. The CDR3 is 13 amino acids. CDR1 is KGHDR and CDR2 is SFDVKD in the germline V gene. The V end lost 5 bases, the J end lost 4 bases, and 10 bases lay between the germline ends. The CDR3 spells CATSAANSYGYTF. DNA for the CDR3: TGTGCCACCAGTGCCGCGAATAGCTATGGCTACACCTTC.